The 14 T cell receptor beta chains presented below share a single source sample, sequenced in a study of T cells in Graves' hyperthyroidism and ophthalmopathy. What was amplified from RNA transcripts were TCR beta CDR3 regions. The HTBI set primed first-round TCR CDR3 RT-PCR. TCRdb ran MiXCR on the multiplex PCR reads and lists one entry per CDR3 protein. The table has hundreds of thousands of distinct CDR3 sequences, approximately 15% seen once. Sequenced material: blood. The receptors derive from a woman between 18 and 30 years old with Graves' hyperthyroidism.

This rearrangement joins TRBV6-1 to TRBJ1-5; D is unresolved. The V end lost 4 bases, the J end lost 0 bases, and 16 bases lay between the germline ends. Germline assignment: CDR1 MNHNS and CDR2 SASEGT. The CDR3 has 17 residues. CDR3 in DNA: TGTGCCAGCAGTGTTCTTTCCCAGGAGTATAGCAATCAGCCCCAGCATTTT. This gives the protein CASSVLSQEYSNQPQHF.

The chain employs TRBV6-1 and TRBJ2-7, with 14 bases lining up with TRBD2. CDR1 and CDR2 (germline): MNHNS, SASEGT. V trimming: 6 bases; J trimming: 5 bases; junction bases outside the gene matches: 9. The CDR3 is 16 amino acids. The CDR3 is CASRGTSGSRSNEQYF. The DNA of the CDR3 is TGTGCCAGCAGGGGGACTAGCGGGAGTAGGTCGAACGAGCAGTACTTC.

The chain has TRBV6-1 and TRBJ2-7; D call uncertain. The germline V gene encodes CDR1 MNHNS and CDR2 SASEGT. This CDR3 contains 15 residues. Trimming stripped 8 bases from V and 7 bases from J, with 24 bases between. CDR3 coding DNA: TGTGCCAGCTTAACCTTCGGTAGGAAGGTTCGGGAGCAGTACTTC. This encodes CASLTFGRKVREQYF.

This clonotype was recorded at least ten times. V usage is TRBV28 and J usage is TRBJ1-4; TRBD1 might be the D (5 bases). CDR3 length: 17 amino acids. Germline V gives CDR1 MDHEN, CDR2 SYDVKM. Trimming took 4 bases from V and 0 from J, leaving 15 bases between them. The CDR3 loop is CASSSPTASPTNEKLFF. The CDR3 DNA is TGTGCCAGCAGTTCCCCGACAGCATCCCCAACTAATGAAAAACTGTTTTTT.

This CDR3 reads CASSDGYTGYTF. The CDR3 region has the DNA TGTGCCAGCAGTGATGGTTATACGGGCTACACCTTC. J is TRBJ1-2 and V is TRBV2; no clear D gene. This CDR3 comprises 12 residues. Germline CDR1 reads SNHLY; CDR2 reads FYNNEI. The V gene lost 3 bases and the J gene lost 8 bases, with 10 bases spanning the gap.

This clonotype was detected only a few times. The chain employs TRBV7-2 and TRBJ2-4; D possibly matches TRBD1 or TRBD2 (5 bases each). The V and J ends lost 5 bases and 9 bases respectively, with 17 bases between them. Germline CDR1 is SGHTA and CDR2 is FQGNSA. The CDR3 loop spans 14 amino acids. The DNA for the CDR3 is TGTGCCAGCAGCACTCCCGGGACCACGACCATTCAGTACTTC. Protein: CASSTPGTTTIQYF.

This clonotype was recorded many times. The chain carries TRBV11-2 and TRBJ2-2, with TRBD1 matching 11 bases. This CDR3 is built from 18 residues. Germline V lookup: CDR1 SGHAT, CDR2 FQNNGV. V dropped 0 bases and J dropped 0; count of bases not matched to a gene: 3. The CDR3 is CASSLDRDRGSNTGELFF. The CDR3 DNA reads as TGTGCCAGCAGCTTAGATCGGGACAGGGGGTCGAACACCGGGGAGCTGTTTTTT. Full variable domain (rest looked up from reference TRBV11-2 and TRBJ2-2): EAGVAQSPRYKIIEKRQSVAFWCNPISGHATLYWYQQILGQGPKLLIQFQNNGVVDDSQLPKDRFSAERLKGVDSTLKIQPAKLEDSAVYLCASSLDRDRGSNTGELFFGEGSRLTVL.

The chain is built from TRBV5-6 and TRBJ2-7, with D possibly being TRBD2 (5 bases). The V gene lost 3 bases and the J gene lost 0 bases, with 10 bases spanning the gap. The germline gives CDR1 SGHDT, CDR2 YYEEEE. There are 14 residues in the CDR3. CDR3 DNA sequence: TGTGCCAGCAGCTACGGACTCAACTCCTACGAGCAGTACTTC. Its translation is CASSYGLNSYEQYF.

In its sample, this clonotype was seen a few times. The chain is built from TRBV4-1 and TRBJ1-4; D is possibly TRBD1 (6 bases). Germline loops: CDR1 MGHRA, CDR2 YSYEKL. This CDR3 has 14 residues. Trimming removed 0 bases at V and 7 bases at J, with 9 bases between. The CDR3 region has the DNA TGCGCCAGCAGCCAAGACCAGGGGACTGAAAAACTGTTTTTT. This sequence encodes CASSQDQGTEKLFF.

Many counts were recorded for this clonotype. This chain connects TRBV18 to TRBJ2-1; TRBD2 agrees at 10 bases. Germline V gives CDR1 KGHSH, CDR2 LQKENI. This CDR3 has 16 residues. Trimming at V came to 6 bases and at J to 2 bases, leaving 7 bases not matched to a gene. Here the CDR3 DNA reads TGTGCCAGCTCCCCCCGACTAGCGGGCACCTACAATGAGCAGTTCTTC. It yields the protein CASSPRLAGTYNEQFF.

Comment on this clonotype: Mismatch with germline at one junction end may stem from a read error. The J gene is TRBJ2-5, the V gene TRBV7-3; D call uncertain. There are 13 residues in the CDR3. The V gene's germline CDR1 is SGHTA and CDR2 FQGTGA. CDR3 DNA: TGTGCCAGCAGCTTAGGGCACCAAGAGACCCGGTACTTC. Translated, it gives CASSLGHQETRYF. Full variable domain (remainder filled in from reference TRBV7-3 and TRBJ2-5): GAGVSQTPSNKVTEKGKYVELRCDPISGHTALYWYRQSLGQGPEFLIYFQGTGAADDSGLPNDRFFAVRPEGSVSTLKIQRTERGDSAVYLCASSLGHQETRYFGPGTRLLVL.

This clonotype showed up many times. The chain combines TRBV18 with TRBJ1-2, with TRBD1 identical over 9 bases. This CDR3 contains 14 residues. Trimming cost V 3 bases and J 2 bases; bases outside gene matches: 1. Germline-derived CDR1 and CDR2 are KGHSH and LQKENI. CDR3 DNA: TGTGCCAGCTCACCTACAGGGGGCAACTATGGCTACACCTTC. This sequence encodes CASSPTGGNYGYTF.

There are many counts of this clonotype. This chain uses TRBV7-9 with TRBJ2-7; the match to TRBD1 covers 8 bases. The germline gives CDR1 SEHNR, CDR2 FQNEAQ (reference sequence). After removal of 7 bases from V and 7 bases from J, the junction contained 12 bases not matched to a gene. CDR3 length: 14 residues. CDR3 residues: CASKSQGEEGEQYF. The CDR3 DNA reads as TGTGCCAGCAAGTCACAGGGGGAGGAAGGGGAGCAGTACTTC.

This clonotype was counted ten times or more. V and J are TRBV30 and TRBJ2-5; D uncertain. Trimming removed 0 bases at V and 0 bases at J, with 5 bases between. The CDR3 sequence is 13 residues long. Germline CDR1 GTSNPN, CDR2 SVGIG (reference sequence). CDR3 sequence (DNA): TGTGCCTGGAGTGTTGGGTACCAAGAGACCCAGTACTTC. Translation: CAWSVGYQETQYF.